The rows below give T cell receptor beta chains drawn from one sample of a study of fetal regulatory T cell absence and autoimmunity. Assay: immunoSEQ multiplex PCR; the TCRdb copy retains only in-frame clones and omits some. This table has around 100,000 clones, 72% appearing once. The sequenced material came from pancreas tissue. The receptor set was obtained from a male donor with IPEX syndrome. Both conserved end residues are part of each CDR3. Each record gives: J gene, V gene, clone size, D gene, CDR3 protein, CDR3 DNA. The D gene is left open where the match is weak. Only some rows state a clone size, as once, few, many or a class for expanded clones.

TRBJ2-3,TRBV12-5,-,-,CASGPYVRVQYF,TGTGCTAGTGGTCCGTACGTTCGTGTGCAGTATTTT
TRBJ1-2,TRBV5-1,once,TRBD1,CASSLGTGGNYGYTF,TGCGCCAGCAGCTTGGGGACAGGGGGCAACTATGGCTACACCTTC
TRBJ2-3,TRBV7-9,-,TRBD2,CASSLDGGGTDTQYF,TGTGCCAGCAGCTTAGATGGGGGGGGCACAGATACGCAGTATTTT
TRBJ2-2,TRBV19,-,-,CASSILAHLPTGELFF,TGTGCCAGTAGTATATTGGCGCATCTCCCTACCGGGGAGCTGTTTTTT
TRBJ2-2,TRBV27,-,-,CASSWTNTGELFF,TGTGCCAGCAGTTGGACTAACACCGGGGAGCTGTTTTTT
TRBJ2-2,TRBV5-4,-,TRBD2,CASTTSVTGELFF,TGTGCCAGCACGACTAGCGTCACCGGGGAGCTGTTTTTT
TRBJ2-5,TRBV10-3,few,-,CAISGGLQRVETQYF,TGTGCCATCAGTGGCGGACTCCAACGAGTTGAGACCCAGTACTTC
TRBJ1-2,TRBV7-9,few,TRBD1,CASGGKGQASYGYTF,TGTGCCAGCGGGGGGAAGGGACAGGCTAGCTATGGCTACACCTTC
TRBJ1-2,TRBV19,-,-,CASSIGQGPDGYTF,TGTGCCAGTAGTATCGGGCAGGGCCCAGATGGCTACACCTTC
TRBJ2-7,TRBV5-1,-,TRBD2,CASSLPLTPSSGPYEQYF,TGCGCCAGCAGCTTGCCGCTCACCCCATCTAGCGGACCCTACGAGCAGTACTTC
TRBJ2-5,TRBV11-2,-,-,CASSPLRGGRPETQYF,TGTGCCAGCAGCCCCTTGAGGGGGGGGCGCCCAGAGACCCAGTACTTC
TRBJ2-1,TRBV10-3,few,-,CAISEGIGRKQFF,TGTGCCATCAGTGAGGGGATAGGGCGGAAGCAGTTCTTC
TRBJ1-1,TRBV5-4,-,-,CASARGSGRWTEAFF,TGTGCCTCAGCACGGGGTTCGGGAAGATGGACTGAAGCTTTCTTT
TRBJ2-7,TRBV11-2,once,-,CASSPGTSDEQYF,TGTGCCAGCAGCCCTGGGACTTCTGACGAGCAGTACTTC
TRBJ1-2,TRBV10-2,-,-,CATGFLGYTF,TGCGCCACCGGTTTTCTTGGCTACACCTTC
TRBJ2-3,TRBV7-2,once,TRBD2,CASSLAGTSGTDTQYF,TGTGCCAGCAGCTTAGCAGGGACTAGCGGCACAGATACGCAGTATTTT
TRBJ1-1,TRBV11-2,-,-,CASSAGVNTEAFF,TGTGCCAGCAGCGCCGGAGTGAACACTGAAGCTTTCTTT
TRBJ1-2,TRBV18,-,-,CASSLWPDKGGYTF,TGTGCCAGCTCACTCTGGCCGGACAAGGGTGGCTACACCTTC
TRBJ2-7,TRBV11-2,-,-,CASSPLLGYRTYEQYF,TGTGCCAGCAGCCCCCTCCTCGGATACCGAACCTACGAGCAGTACTTC
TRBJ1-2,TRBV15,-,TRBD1,CATSFLRGRGQDGYTF,TGTGCCACCAGCTTCCTCAGAGGGAGGGGGCAGGATGGCTACACCTTC
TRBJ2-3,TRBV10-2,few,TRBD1,CASSERGQGQIPQYF,TGCGCCAGCAGTGAAAGGGGACAGGGTCAGATTCCGCAGTATTTT
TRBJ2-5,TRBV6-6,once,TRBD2,CASSYSGGDQETQYF,TGTGCCAGCAGTTACTCGGGGGGGGACCAAGAGACCCAGTACTTC
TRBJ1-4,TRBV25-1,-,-,CASSELGAHEKLFF,TGTGCCAGCAGTGAATTGGGGGCCCATGAAAAACTGTTTTTT
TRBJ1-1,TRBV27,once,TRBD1,CASRSTGGAFF,TGTGCCAGCAGATCGACAGGGGGAGCTTTCTTT
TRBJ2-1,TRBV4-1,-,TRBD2,CASSQALAGSYNEQFF,TGCGCCAGCAGCCAAGCACTAGCGGGATCCTACAATGAGCAGTTCTTC
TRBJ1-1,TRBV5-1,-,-,CASSLAGGATEAFF,TGCGCCAGCAGCTTGGCCGGAGGGGCCACTGAAGCTTTCTTT
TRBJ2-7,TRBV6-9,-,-,CASSYGTPYEQYF,TGTGCCAGCAGTTACGGGACCCCCTACGAGCAGTACTTC
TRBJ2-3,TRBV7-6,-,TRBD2,CASSPSGGAGDTQYF,TGTGCCAGCAGCCCTAGCGGGGGGGCGGGAGATACGCAGTATTTT
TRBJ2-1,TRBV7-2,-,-,CASSLALTYNEQFF,TGTGCCAGCAGCTTAGCGCTAACCTACAATGAGCAGTTCTTC
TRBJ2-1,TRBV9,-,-,CASSPSLGFSYNEQFF,TGTGCCAGCAGCCCCTCATTAGGTTTCTCCTACAATGAGCAGTTCTTC
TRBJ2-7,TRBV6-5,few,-,CASSIPGGYEQYF,TGTGCCAGCAGTATACCCGGGGGCTACGAGCAGTACTTC
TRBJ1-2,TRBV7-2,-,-,CASSLDPRVYGYTF,TGTGCCAGCAGCTTAGATCCCAGGGTCTATGGCTACACCTTC
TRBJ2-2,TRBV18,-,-,CASSPRRGDTGELFF,TGTGCCAGCTCACCCAGAAGGGGGGACACCGGGGAGCTGTTTTTT
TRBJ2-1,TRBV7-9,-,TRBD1,CASSGQGGNEQFF,TGTGCCAGCAGCGGACAGGGAGGCAATGAGCAGTTCTTC
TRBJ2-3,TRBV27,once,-,CASSFGGGITDTQYF,TGTGCCAGCAGTTTTGGAGGGGGTATCACAGATACGCAGTATTTT
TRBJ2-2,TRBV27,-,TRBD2,CASSSLAGTGELFF,TGTGCCAGCAGTTCCCTAGCGGGCACCGGGGAGCTGTTTTTT
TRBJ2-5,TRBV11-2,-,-,CASSFGETQYF,TGTGCCAGCAGCTTTGGTGAGACCCAGTACTTC
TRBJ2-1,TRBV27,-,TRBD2,CASSFTAIGLAGVGDNNEQFF,TGTGCCAGCAGTTTTACCGCAATCGGACTAGCGGGGGTCGGGGACAACAATGAGCAGTTCTTC
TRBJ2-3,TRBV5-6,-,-,CASSLAGAGPSADTQYF,TGTGCCAGCAGCTTGGCCGGGGCGGGCCCTAGCGCAGATACGCAGTATTTT
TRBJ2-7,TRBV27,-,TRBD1,CASSLSRGHYEQYF,TGTGCCAGCAGTTTATCTAGGGGGCACTACGAGCAGTACTTC
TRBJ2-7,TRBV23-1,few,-,CASGSYEQYF,TGCGCCAGCGGCTCCTACGAGCAGTACTTC
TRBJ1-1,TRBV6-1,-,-,CASSFVSEAFF,TGTGCCAGCAGTTTCGTTAGTGAAGCTTTCTTT
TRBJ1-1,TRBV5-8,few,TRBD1,CASSPDRGGTEAFF,TGTGCCAGCAGCCCGGACAGGGGTGGCACTGAAGCTTTCTTT
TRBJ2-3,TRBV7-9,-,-,CASSYSTDTQYF,TGTGCCAGCAGCTACAGCACAGATACGCAGTATTTT
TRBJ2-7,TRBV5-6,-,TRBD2,CASSFESGRYSYEQYF,TGTGCCAGCAGCTTCGAGAGCGGGAGGTACTCCTACGAGCAGTACTTC
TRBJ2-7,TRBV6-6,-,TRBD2,CASSYGLAGTYEQYF,TGTGCCAGCAGTTACGGACTAGCGGGGACCTACGAGCAGTACTTC
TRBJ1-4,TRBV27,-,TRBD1,CASSGDSESTNEKLFF,TGTGCCAGCAGTGGGGACAGCGAGTCAACTAATGAAAAACTGTTTTTT
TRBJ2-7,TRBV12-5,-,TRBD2,CASGPALGGFSYEQYF,TGTGCTAGTGGACCTGCCCTCGGGGGGTTCTCCTACGAGCAGTACTTC
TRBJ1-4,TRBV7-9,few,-,CASSPGLINEKLFF,TGTGCCAGCAGCCCCGGACTGATTAATGAAAAACTGTTTTTT
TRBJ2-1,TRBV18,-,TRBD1,CASSPGTGLGNEQFF,TGTGCCAGCTCACCCGGGACAGGTCTGGGCAATGAGCAGTTCTTC
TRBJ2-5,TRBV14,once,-,CASSHHGQPQGETQYF,TGTGCCAGCAGCCACCACGGACAGCCTCAGGGGGAGACCCAGTACTTC
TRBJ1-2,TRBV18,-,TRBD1,CASSLAGQANYGYTF,TGTGCCAGCTCACTAGCCGGACAGGCCAACTATGGCTACACCTTC
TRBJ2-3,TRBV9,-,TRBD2,CASSVGALAGSDTQYF,TGTGCCAGCAGCGTAGGGGCACTAGCGGGGTCAGATACGCAGTATTTT